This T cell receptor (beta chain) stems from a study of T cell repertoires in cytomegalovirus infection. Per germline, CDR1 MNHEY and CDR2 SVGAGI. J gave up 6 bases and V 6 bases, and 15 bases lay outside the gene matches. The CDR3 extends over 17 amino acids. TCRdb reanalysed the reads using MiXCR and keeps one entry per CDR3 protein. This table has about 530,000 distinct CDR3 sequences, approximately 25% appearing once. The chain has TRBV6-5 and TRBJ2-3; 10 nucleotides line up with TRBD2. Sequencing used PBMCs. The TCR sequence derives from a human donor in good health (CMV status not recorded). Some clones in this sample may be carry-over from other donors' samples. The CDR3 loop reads CASRQVSASGRRDTQYF. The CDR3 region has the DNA TGTGCCAGCAGACAAGTTTCGGCTAGCGGGAGACGCGATACGCAGTATTTT.